These 30 T cell receptor beta chains were sequenced from one sample in a study of radiotherapy plus CTLA-4 blockade in lung cancer. The protocol was immunoSEQ multiplex PCR, while the TCRdb copy is restricted to in-frame clones and leaves out a portion. This table holds tens of thousands of clones, approximately 76% found once. Source: peripheral blood, taken from a patient treated with radiotherapy plus ipilimumab. All receptors come from a human donor with non-small cell lung cancer whose response to radiotherapy plus ipilimumab could not be evaluated. Some clones in this sample may be carry-over from other donors' samples.

This sequence joins TRBV19 and TRBJ1-6; 10 nucleotides line up with TRBD1. After removal of 8 bases from V and 7 bases from J, the junction contained 5 bases not matched to a gene. Germline assignment: CDR1 LNHDA and CDR2 SQIVND (reference sequence). The CDR3 length is 14 residues. In DNA, the CDR3 is TGTGCCAGTCGACAGGGGGCGGAAAATTCACCCCTCCACTTT. Protein sequence: CASRQGAENSPLHF.

This chain links TRBV5-1 with TRBJ1-2; D uncertain. Germline V gene lookup returns CDR1 SGHRS and CDR2 YFSETQ. The CDR3 totals 13 residues. V dropped 0 bases and J dropped 5 bases, with 8 bases sitting between them. The CDR3 protein is CASSLDFRYGYTF. The DNA for the CDR3 is TGCGCCAGCAGCTTGGACTTCAGGTATGGCTACACCTTC.

The rearrangement uses TRBV29-1 and TRBJ1-1; D is unresolved. Germline CDR1 and CDR2: SQVTM and ANQGSEA. With 2 bases removed from V and 4 bases from J, the gap between germline ends came to 5 bases. This CDR3 is 11 amino acids long. CDR3 amino acids: CSVESGTEAFF. The CDR3 bases are TGCAGCGTTGAATCAGGCACTGAAGCTTTCTTT.

The chain is built from TRBV19 and TRBJ1-2; D perhaps matches TRBD1 (5 bases). Trimming took off 7 bases at V and 1 base at J, with 19 bases between the two ends. Germline V gene sequence: CDR1 LNHDA, CDR2 SQIVND (reference sequence). CDR3 length: 16 amino acids. CDR3: CASNKVSRGVNYGYTF. The CDR3 nucleotides are TGTGCCAGTAACAAAGTCTCCCGGGGGGTTAACTATGGCTACACCTTC.

This clone turned up a few times. The V gene is TRBV4-1, the J gene TRBJ2-7; D is unclear. V lost 5 bases and J lost 4, with 6 bases in between. The CDR3 is made up of 11 amino acids. CDR1 is MGHRA and CDR2 is YSYEKL in the germline V gene. The CDR3 sequence is CASSDIYEQYF. CDR3 nucleotide sequence: TGCGCCAGCAGCGACATATACGAGCAGTACTTC.

CDR3 in amino acids: CASSSQWGTNEKLFF. DNA of the CDR3: TGTGCCAGCAGCTCGCAATGGGGCACCAATGAAAAACTGTTTTTT. This chain connects TRBV9 to TRBJ1-4; possible D gene TRBD1, 5 bases. The CDR3 has 15 amino acids. Germline lookup yields CDR1 SGDLS and CDR2 YYNGEE. Trimming removed 4 bases from V and 5 bases from J, with 15 bases in between.

The table lists this clone with a few counts. The CDR3 here is CASSHLQGSLNEQFF. In DNA, the CDR3 is TGCGCCAGCAGCCACTTACAGGGGTCCCTAAATGAGCAGTTCTTC. This chain joins TRBV4-1 and TRBJ2-1, with TRBD1 matching over 7 bases. Per germline, CDR1 MGHRA and CDR2 YSYEKL. This CDR3 is 15 amino acids long. Trimming removed 3 bases from V and 7 bases from J; junction bases left unmatched: 9.

CDR3 region: CASSPSLANYGYTF. The CDR3 nucleotides read TGTGCCAGCAGTCCTTCACTCGCTAACTATGGCTACACCTTC. The genes are TRBV19 and TRBJ1-2; D call uncertain. Germline V CDR1 and CDR2: LNHDA, SQIVND (reference sequence). Trimming left V 9 bases short and J 0 bases short, with 14 bases between. The CDR3 is 14 amino acids.

V usage is TRBV6-5 and J usage is TRBJ1-1; D is unclear. This CDR3 comprises 15 residues. In germline, CDR1 is MNHEY, CDR2 SVGAGI. V was cut by 0 bases and J by 10 bases, with 18 bases left in between. The CDR3 DNA reads TGTGCCAGCAGTTACTCGAAGGTCGTGTCGAGCGGAGCTTTCTTT. It codes for CASSYSKVVSSGAFF.

With respect to this clone: Lacking the conserved final phenylalanine or tryptophan, this CDR3 likely reflects a read error. The rearrangement links TRBV18 to TRBJ1-1; D gene uncertain. The germline gives CDR1 KGHSH, CDR2 LQKENI. The CDR3 has 14 amino acids. Trimming pared 0 bases from V and 4 bases from J, leaving 9 bases between. Here the CDR3 reads CASSPPLEITEAFL. CDR3 sequence (DNA): TGTGCCAGCTCACCACCCCTCGAGATCACTGAAGCTTTCCTT.

The chain recombines TRBV2 with TRBJ2-2, with D possibly TRBD1 on 5 matching bases. The ends were cut back, 6 bases at V and 6 bases at J, with 14 bases in the middle. The CDR3 contains 14 residues. CDR1 and CDR2 from the germline V gene are SNHLY and FYNNEI. CDR3 sequence reads: CASSHRTRAGELFF. The CDR3 bases are TGTGCCAGCAGCCACCGGACAAGGGCCGGGGAGCTGTTTTTT. Full variable domain (outside the CDR3, taken from reference TRBV2 and TRBJ2-2): EPEVTQTPSHQVTQMGQEVILRCVPISNHLYFYWYRQILGQKVEFLVSFYNNEISEKSEIFDDQFSVERPDGSNFTLKIRSTKLEDSAMYFCASSHRTRAGELFFGEGSRLTVL.

The sample holds many counts of this clone. The rearrangement links TRBV19 to TRBJ2-3; D gene ambiguous. This CDR3 spans 19 amino acids. In germline, CDR1 is LNHDA, CDR2 SQIVND (reference sequence). V was clipped by 5 bases and J by 0 bases, with 24 bases between them. CDR3 region: CASSAVRPSGTSSTDTQYF. The CDR3 DNA follows: TGTGCCAGTAGTGCGGTCCGTCCGTCCGGCACCTCTAGCACAGATACGCAGTATTTT. The full variable domain, with the rest looked up from reference TRBV19 and TRBJ2-3, is DGGITQSPKYLFRKEGQNVTLSCEQNLNHDAMYWYRQDPGQGLRLIYYSQIVNDFQKGDIAEGYSVSREKKESFPLTVTSAQKNPTAFYLCASSAVRPSGTSSTDTQYFGPGTRLTVL.

The V call is TRBV20-1, the J call TRBJ1-2; the D is unclear. V lost 7 bases to trimming and J lost 8 bases, with 11 bases between them. Looked up from germline, CDR1 is DFQATT and CDR2 is SNEGSKA (reference sequence). This CDR3 has 10 amino acids. In DNA, the CDR3 is TGCAGTGTCGAGGCCGGGGGCTACACCTTC. This gives the protein CSVEAGGYTF.

The V gene is TRBV13, the J gene TRBJ2-4, with D tentatively TRBD1 (5 bases). Germline V gene sequence: CDR1 PRHDT, CDR2 FYEKMQ (reference sequence). Deletions cut 5 bases from V and 2 bases from J, with 10 bases between. The CDR3 spans 14 residues. This chain's CDR3 is CASSHRLPKNIQYF. CDR3 nucleotides: TGTGCCAGCAGCCACAGGCTCCCCAAAAACATTCAGTACTTC.

The chain joins TRBV6-5 to TRBJ2-5; D call uncertain. The J call is uncertain, as TRBJ2-7 better fits the DNA end. The germline V gene has CDR1 MNHEY and CDR2 SVGAGI. CDR3 size: 16 residues. The CDR3 protein is CASSYSTQLSSYEQYF. The CDR3 coding sequence is TGTGCCAGCAGTTACTCGACTCAGTTAAGCTCCTACGAGCAGTACTTC.

The table lists this clone with a few counts. The germline gene is not matched at one end of the junction; a read error may be the cause. The same CDR3 also results from other DNA sequences found in this sample. The CDR3 DNA follows: TGCGCCAGCAGCTTGGAGGGGCGCGACGGGGAGCTGTTTTTT. Protein sequence: CASSLEGRDGELFF. V and J are TRBV5-4 and TRBJ2-2; the D gene is possibly TRBD2 (6 bases). The CDR3 sequence is 14 residues long. Germline CDR1 and CDR2: SGHNT and YYREEE (reference sequence).

This clone has more than one count but fewer than ten. The CDR3: CASSRDRLNTEAFF. In nucleotides, the CDR3 is TGTGCCAGCAGTCGGGACAGGTTGAACACTGAAGCTTTCTTT. The chain uses TRBV28 and TRBJ1-1; 8 positions match TRBD1. J gave up 0 bases and V 5 bases, and 2 bases lay outside the gene matches. The CDR3 totals 14 residues. CDR1 and CDR2 (germline): MDHEN, SYDVKM.

This clone appeared a few times. The genes are TRBV4-2 and TRBJ2-6; D is ambiguous. CDR3 length equals 17 residues. CDR1 and CDR2 from the germline V gene are LGHNA and YNFKEQ. Trimming pared 0 bases from V and 0 bases from J, leaving 9 bases between. The CDR3: CASSQDGLVSGANVLTF. The CDR3 DNA follows: TGTGCCAGCAGCCAAGATGGGCTCGTCTCTGGGGCCAACGTCCTGACTTTC.

V gene TRBV25-1 combines with J gene TRBJ2-3, with TRBD2 matching 8 bases. This CDR3 contains 15 residues. Trimming at V came to 7 bases and at J to 1 base, leaving 7 bases not matched to a gene. Per the germline V gene, CDR1 is MGHDK and CDR2 is SYGVNS. CDR3 sequence reads: CASNAGGEGTDTQYF. CDR3 DNA: TGTGCCAGCAACGCGGGGGGCGAAGGCACAGATACGCAGTATTTT. Together with reference TRBV25-1 and TRBJ2-3, the CDR3 gives the full variable domain: EADIYQTPRYLVIGTGKKITLECSQTMGHDKMYWYQQDPGMELHLIHYSYGVNSTEKGDLSSESTVSRIRTEHFPLTLESARPSHTSQYLCASNAGGEGTDTQYFGPGTRLTVL.

This clone was recorded a few times. V gene TRBV2 combines with J gene TRBJ2-7; TRBD2 matches at 14 bases. The V gene's germline CDR1 is SNHLY and CDR2 FYNNEI. The CDR3 extends over 14 amino acids. V lost 6 bases, J lost 10 bases, and 8 bases stayed unmatched. The CDR3 coding sequence is TGTGCCAGCAGACGGACTAGCGGGGGGCCTTATCAGTACTTC. Protein: CASRRTSGGPYQYF.

The chain couples TRBV16 to TRBJ1-2, with TRBD1 identical over 7 bases. There are 14 residues in the CDR3. CDR1 and CDR2 (germline): KGHSY, FQNENV. Trimming took 0 bases from V and 6 from J; bases not matched to a gene: 4. CDR3 region: CASSQSRGPHGYTF. CDR3 DNA sequence: TGTGCCAGCAGCCAATCGAGGGGGCCGCATGGCTACACCTTC.

The genes are TRBV28 and TRBJ2-1; 14 nucleotides match TRBD2. Germline values: CDR1 MDHEN, CDR2 SYDVKM. This CDR3 has 15 amino acids. V lost 5 bases, J lost 6 bases, and 3 bases stayed unmatched. The CDR3 spells CASSPTSGGANEQFF. DNA for the CDR3: TGTGCCAGCAGTCCGACTAGCGGGGGGGCCAATGAGCAGTTCTTC.

The chain has TRBV4-1 and TRBJ2-1, with 13 bases identical to TRBD2. Unmatched junction bases numbered 6, after V lost 0 bases and J lost 7 bases. Germline V gene lookup returns CDR1 MGHRA and CDR2 YSYEKL. There are 17 residues in the CDR3. CDR3 residues: CASSQEKGLAGANEQFF. Written as DNA, the CDR3 is TGCGCCAGCAGCCAAGAGAAAGGACTAGCGGGAGCAAATGAGCAGTTCTTC.

V usage is TRBV6-5 and J usage is TRBJ2-2; TRBD1 agrees at 7 bases. The ends lost 8 bases at V and 4 bases at J; junction bases unmatched: 10. The CDR3 runs to 15 residues. Germline V lookup: CDR1 MNHEY, CDR2 SVGAGI. CDR3 sequence (DNA): TGTGCCAGCCGTACCAGACAGGGATCCACCGGGGAGCTGTTTTTT. This encodes CASRTRQGSTGELFF.

The genes are TRBV7-8 and TRBJ1-3, with D perhaps matching TRBD1 (5 bases). With 1 base removed from V and 3 bases from J, the gap between germline ends came to 10 bases. CDR1 and CDR2 from the germline V gene are SGHVS and FQNEAQ. This CDR3 region has 15 residues. The CDR3 loop is CASSLVGQYGNTIYF. CDR3 in DNA: TGTGCCAGCAGCTTAGTGGGGCAATATGGAAACACCATATATTTT.

This chain links TRBV7-8 with TRBJ1-5; no clear D. V was shortened by 1 base and J by 1 base, with 5 bases between the two germline ends. CDR1 and CDR2 from the germline V gene are SGHVS and FQNEAQ. The CDR3 is 14 residues long. CDR3 in amino acids: CASSLVASNQPQHF. As DNA, the CDR3 is TGTGCCAGCAGCTTAGTAGCCAGCAATCAGCCCCAGCATTTT.

The chain combines TRBV7-2 with TRBJ2-1, with D tentatively TRBD1 (8 bases). The CDR3 has 13 amino acids. CDR1 and CDR2 (germline): SGHTA, FQGNSA. The ends were cut back, 5 bases at V and 7 bases at J, with 12 bases in the middle. The CDR3 protein is CASSQQGGNEQFF. The CDR3 bases are TGTGCCAGCAGCCAACAGGGGGGGAATGAGCAGTTCTTC.

In its sample, this clone was seen once. V is TRBV29-1 and J is TRBJ2-5; D call uncertain. Looked up from germline, CDR1 is SQVTM and CDR2 is ANQGSEA. Trimming removed 4 bases from V and 3 bases from J, with 9 bases in between. There are 12 residues in the CDR3. The DNA of the CDR3 is TGCAGCGTTGCCCATGCGGAAGAGACCCAGTACTTC. Its translation is CSVAHAEETQYF.

V gene TRBV5-1 combines with J gene TRBJ1-4; 7 bases agree with TRBD1. Germline trimming cut 4 bases from V and 0 bases from J; bases unmatched to any gene: 3. In germline, CDR1 is SGHRS, CDR2 YFSETQ. CDR3 length equals 15 residues. CDR3 amino acids: CASSQGEATNEKLFF. DNA for the CDR3: TGCGCCAGCAGCCAGGGGGAGGCAACTAATGAAAAACTGTTTTTT.

The chain combines TRBV27 with TRBJ2-2; D might be TRBD1 (5 bases). Trimming cost V 8 bases and J 1 base, with 11 bases left between them. The CDR3 is 14 amino acids. From germline, CDR1 is MNHEY and CDR2 SMNVEV (reference sequence). The CDR3 spells CASRAGRNTGELFF. CDR3 DNA: TGTGCCAGCCGGGCAGGGCGGAACACCGGGGAGCTGTTTTTT.